This TCR beta chain appears in the sequencing data of a study of read filtering for tumor transcriptome and immune sequencing (dated by TCRdb to the early 2020s). In the study overall: The cohort had 17 male and some 15 female patients with a mean age of about 70 years, ranging from 47 to 80. By revised international staging, fewer than ten patients were R-ISS I, around 15 were R-ISS II and about seven were R-ISS III. TCR-region mapped reads per sample ranged from about 4.05 to 11 million with IR-seq versus only roughly 85 to 1,300 with RNA-seq. TCR repertoires obtained by targeted immune repertoire sequencing and by bulk whole-transcriptome sequencing performed on the same bone marrow samples were compared. After DNase treatment, whole-transcriptome libraries were prepared using the TruSeq RNA Access Library Prep Kit. One of the main goals was to work out a read-filtering strategy for immune repertoire data, in particular whether clonotypes backed by only a single read should be removed. The research as a whole found: IR-seq captured clonotypes at much higher depth and more reliably than RNA-seq, and smaller IR-seq throughput sufficed to identify most shared clonotypes. The correlation between IR-seq and RNA-seq shared clonotype proportions was increased by removal of single-read clonotypes. The sorted CD138-negative fraction was not purified T cells but a mixed bone marrow immune population. In IR-seq, roughly four fifths of clonotypes but roughly 4% of total reads were represented by single-read clonotypes, whereas in RNA-seq, around 75% of clonotypes and approximately 45% of reads were represented by single-read clonotypes.

Bone marrow was sampled from every patient at the time of active disease. Ficoll-Hypaque density gradient centrifugation was used to isolate the bone marrow mononuclear cells. CD138-negative cells were obtained by negative selection after labeling with CD138 magnetic microbeads on a MACS separator, removing myeloma plasma cells. Flow cytometry with CD138 antibodies on an Attune NxT was used to check how pure the isolated cells were. Total RNA was extracted using TRIzol reagent and was quantified on a NanoDrop spectrophotometer. For each patient, the CD138-negative bone marrow sample underwent paired RNA-seq and IR-seq. TCR libraries were constructed from approximately 390 ng RNA using the Immunoverse kit, and molecular barcoded adaptors covering alpha/delta and beta/gamma chains were employed. TCR library preparation was performed with the same RNA that was used for transcriptome sequencing. Sequencing of TCR libraries was carried out on an Illumina HiSeq 4000 with 2 x 150 cycles. In the original analysis: Using MiXCR, which included quality filtering and error correction, TCR reads were aligned to human V, D, J and C references and then assembled into CDR3 clonotypes. The tcR package in R was used for analysis of clonotype counts and gene usage diversity. Raw mapping reads were checked after the RNA-seq reads had been mapped by STAR aligner version 2.5.3a onto the human GRCh37 genome. To test how sequencing depth affects detected clonotypes, IR-seq fastq files were randomly downsampled with Seqtk 1.3. Using fastp trimming at Q25 and MiXCR clonotype assembly, TCRdb reanalyzed the public sequencing data and kept in-frame beta chains. Duplicate CDR3 protein sequences are folded into a single record with the most common DNA and genes. It is TCRdb's table, rather than the study itself, that gives the V and J calls and clone size. This sample has 85,000 to 100,000 distinct CDR3 sequences in its table, and under 25% of those were observed once. The top ten clonotypes cover roughly 10% of the sample.

This clonotype has a count of ten or more. The clone's antigen remains unknown. The record has no base qualities; no much larger clone is one base away. The clonotype was recovered from a donor aged 40 or over with multiple myeloma. Sequencing was carried out using a population of CD138-negative cells sorted from bone marrow. According to the study, the label for this sample's cell subset or site signals: bone marrow mononuclear cells depleted of CD138+ plasma/myeloma cells by negative magnetic selection.

The CDR3 in this case is CASSFEGTLSYNEQFF. Read as DNA, the sequence is TGTGCCAGCAGCTTCGAGGGAACCCTCTCCTACAATGAGCAGTTCTTC. The chain is made from TRBV7-2 and TRBJ2-1; the D region possibly corresponds to TRBD2 (5 bases align). Trimming at the junction amounts to 3 bases on V and 0 bases on J, and the germline ends lie 12 bases apart. CDR1 SGHTA and CDR2 FQGNSA are derived from the germline V gene. The CDR3 measures 16 amino acids from cysteine to phenylalanine. CDR3 DNA is the only sequence kept; it has 48 bases, read in frame from the first base.